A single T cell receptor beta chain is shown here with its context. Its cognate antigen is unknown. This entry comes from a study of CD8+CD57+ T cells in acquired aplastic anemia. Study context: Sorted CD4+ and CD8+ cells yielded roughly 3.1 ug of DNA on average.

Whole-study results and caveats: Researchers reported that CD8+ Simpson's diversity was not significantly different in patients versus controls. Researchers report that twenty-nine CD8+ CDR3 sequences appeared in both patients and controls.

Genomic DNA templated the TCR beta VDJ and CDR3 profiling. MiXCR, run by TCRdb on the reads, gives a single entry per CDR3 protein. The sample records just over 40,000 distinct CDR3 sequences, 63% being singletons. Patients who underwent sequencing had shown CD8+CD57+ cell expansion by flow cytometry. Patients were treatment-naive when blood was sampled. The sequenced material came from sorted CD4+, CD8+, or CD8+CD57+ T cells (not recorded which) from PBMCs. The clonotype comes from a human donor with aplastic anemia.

The CDR3, as DNA: TGTGCCAGCCGCAGGGACAGGGGCTCCTACGAGCAGTACTTC. This codes for CASRRDRGSYEQYF. The chain joins TRBV10-3 to TRBJ2-7, with 10 positions matching TRBD1. Germline CDR1 ENHRY, CDR2 SYGVKD. The CDR3 spans 14 residues. Trimming took 10 bases from V and 0 from J; bases not matched to a gene: 6.